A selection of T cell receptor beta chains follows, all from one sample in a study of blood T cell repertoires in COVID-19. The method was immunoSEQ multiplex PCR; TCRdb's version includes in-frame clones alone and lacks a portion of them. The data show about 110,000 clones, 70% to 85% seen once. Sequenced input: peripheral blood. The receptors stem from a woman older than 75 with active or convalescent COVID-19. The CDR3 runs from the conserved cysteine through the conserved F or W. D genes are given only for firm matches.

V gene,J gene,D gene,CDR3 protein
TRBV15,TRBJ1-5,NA,CATGGDRDQPQHF
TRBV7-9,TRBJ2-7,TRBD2,CASSFPGTSGGTYEQYF
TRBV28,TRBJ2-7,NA,CASSSPRLVALWDEQYF
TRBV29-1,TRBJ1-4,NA,CSAATTTNEKLFF
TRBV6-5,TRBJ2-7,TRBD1,CASSYSGQGSYEQYF
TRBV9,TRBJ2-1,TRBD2,CASSVGGLAGVSEQFF
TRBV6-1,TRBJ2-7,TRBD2,CASSDLGGLLYEQYF
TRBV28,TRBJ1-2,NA,CASSLFGTFNYGYTF
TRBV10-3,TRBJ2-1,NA,CAISESAFLKFF
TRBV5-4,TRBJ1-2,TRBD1,CASSHRGLNYGYTF
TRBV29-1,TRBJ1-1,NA,CSGLEPQGPNTEAFF
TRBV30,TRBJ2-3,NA,CAWSVGGSTDTQYF
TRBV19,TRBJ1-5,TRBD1,CASSPTGGGGNQPQHF
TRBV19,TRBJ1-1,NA,CASQVRAEAFF
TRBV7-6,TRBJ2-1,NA,CASSGVQEQFF
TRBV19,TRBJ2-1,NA,CASKGNRFEQFF
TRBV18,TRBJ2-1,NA,CASSLRGLYNEQFF
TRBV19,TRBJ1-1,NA,CASSIRYERLGEAFF
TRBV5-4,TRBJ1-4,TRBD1,CASSSGGLDEKLFF
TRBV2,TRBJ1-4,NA,CASSEARRIGSNEKLFF
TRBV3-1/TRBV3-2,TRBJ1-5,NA,CASSQRGSQPQHF
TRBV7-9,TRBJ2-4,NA,CASSPPGLLIVAKNIQYF
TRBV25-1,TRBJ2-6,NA,CASSEEQVSGANVLTF
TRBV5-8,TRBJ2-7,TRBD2,CASSSGTSGREHYEQYF
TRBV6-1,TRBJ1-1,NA,CASSERYLLSASTEAFF
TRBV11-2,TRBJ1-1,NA,CASSLGGPPRTEAFF
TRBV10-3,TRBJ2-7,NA,CATSSRGASYEQYF
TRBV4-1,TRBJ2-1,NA,CASSQYLAPDGSYNEQFF
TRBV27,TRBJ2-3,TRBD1,CASRPQGANTDTQYF
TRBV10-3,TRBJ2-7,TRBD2,CAIGLASYEQYF
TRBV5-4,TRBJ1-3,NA,CASSLLGNTIYF
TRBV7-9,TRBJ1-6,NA,CASSSYRDSPLHF
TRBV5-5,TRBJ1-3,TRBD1,CASSLEGQGASGNTIYF
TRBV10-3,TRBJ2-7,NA,CAIRRENEQYF
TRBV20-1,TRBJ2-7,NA,CSASGDSPRVRGYEQYF
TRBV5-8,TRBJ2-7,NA,CASSPRTESSYEQYF
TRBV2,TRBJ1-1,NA,CASRSQGMNTEAFF
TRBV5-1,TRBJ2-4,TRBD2,CASSLVPTSVGGKNIQYF
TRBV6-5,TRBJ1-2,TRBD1,CASRGQNYGYTF
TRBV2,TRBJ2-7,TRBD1,CASRTTTDRRYF
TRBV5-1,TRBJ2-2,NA,CASSLVGQPTGELFF
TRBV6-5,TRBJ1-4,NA,CASSPQGWDEKLFF
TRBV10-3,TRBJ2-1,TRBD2,CAITGTSGRRNYNEQFF
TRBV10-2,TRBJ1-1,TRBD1,CASWNRGPMNTEAFF
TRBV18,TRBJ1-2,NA,CASSPEVRYGYTF
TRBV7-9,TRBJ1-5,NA,CASSFSDQPQHF
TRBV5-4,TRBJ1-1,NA,CASSLDRPSNTEAFF
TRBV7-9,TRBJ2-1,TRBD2,CASSLEGLENEQFF
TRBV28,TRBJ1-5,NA,CATKGGDQPQHF